This TCR beta chain was captured by sequencing in a study of blood T cell repertoires in COVID-19. The overall study: Acute and convalescent COVID-19 samples came from the United States, Italy and Spain.

The CDR3 sequence is 13 residues long. Germline CDR1 reads SGHNT; CDR2 reads YYREEE (reference sequence). The V gene lost 0 bases and the J gene lost 2 bases, with 6 bases spanning the gap. Assay used: immunoSEQ multiplex PCR; TCRdb lists only in-frame clones, some missing. The sample has 200,000 to 300,000 clones, roughly 83% seen once. The sequencing sample was made of peripheral blood. This receptor was taken from a woman at least 80 years old with acute or convalescent COVID-19. This chain joins TRBV5-4 and TRBJ2-7; D may be TRBD2 (5 bases). CDR3 region: CASSLVGTYEQYF. As DNA, the CDR3 is TGTGCCAGCAGCTTGGTCGGGACCTACGAGCAGTACTTC.